These 17 T cell receptor beta chains came from one sample sequenced in a study of neurological immune-mediated disorders. In TCRdb, the 5' RACE reads were re-called with MiXCR into one record per CDR3 protein. The data hold more than 45,000 distinct CDR3 sequences, with 2% to 2.5% observed a single time. Sequenced: PBMCs. These receptors were obtained from a man in his fifties with multiple sclerosis.

At least ten counts were recorded for this clonotype. The chain employs TRBV19 and TRBJ1-5; D unresolved. With 2 bases removed from V and 6 bases from J, the gap between germline ends came to 8 bases. This CDR3 has 13 residues. CDR1 is LNHDA, CDR2 SQIVND, per germline (reference sequence). The CDR3 DNA sequence: TGTGCCAGTAGTATAAGGGCTACTCAGCCCCAGCATTTT. Translated: CASSIRATQPQHF.

This clonotype was counted at least ten times. The chain uses TRBV7-3 and TRBJ2-2; D not resolved. From germline, CDR1 is SGHTA and CDR2 FQGTGA. This CDR3 has 15 residues. The V end was cut by 1 base, the J end by 4 bases, with 10 bases between. The CDR3 coding sequence is TGTGCCAGCAGCTTAAACGGCCCCCGCACCGGGGAGCTGTTTTTT. It is translated as CASSLNGPRTGELFF.

This clonotype was seen repeatedly, ten times or more. This chain joins TRBV7-8 and TRBJ1-5; tentative D call: TRBD1 (6 bases). The CDR3 loop spans 16 amino acids. V was clipped by 7 bases and J by 4 bases, with 20 bases between them. Germline V gives CDR1 SGHVS, CDR2 FQNEAQ. CDR3 in DNA: TGTGCCAGCATATCAACGGCGGGCAGGGGAAATCAGCCCCAGCATTTT. It codes for CASISTAGRGNQPQHF.

The sample holds many counts of this clonotype. Mismatch with germline at one junction end may stem from a read error. This chain uses TRBV27 with TRBJ2-7; either TRBD1 or TRBD2 may supply D (5 bases each). Germline V lookup: CDR1 MNHEY, CDR2 SMNVEV (reference sequence). The length of the CDR3 is 13 residues. CDR3 DNA sequence: TGTGCCAGCAGTTTAACCCCCGACGGGACGCGAATTTTC. It is translated as CASSLTPDGTRIF.

This clonotype was counted at least ten times. This chain connects TRBV5-1 to TRBJ2-5, with D hard to call. This CDR3 is built from 14 residues. Germline CDR1 is SGHRS and CDR2 is YFSETQ. Trimming stripped 5 bases from V and 0 bases from J, with 11 bases between. The CDR3 region is CASRGTMYQETQYF. Here the CDR3 DNA reads TGCGCCAGCAGGGGTACGATGTACCAAGAGACCCAGTACTTC.

This clonotype was detected many times. The V and J genes are TRBV20-1 and TRBJ2-7; no reliable D call. V was cut by 0 bases and J by 0 bases, with 9 bases left in between. This CDR3 has 14 amino acids. The germline V gene has CDR1 DFQATT and CDR2 SNEGSKA (reference sequence). The CDR3 sequence is CSARDPGSSYEQYF. The CDR3 DNA follows: TGCAGTGCTAGAGACCCCGGCAGCTCCTACGAGCAGTACTTC.

The sample holds many counts of this clonotype. The gene calls are TRBV20-1 and TRBJ2-1, with 8 nucleotides matching TRBD1. The CDR3 covers 15 residues. Losses at the gene ends were 2 bases for V and 0 bases for J; bases not matched to a gene: 3. The V gene's germline CDR1 is DFQATT and CDR2 SNEGSKA (reference sequence). CDR3 loop: CSARLQGASYNEQFF. The DNA of the CDR3 is TGCAGTGCTAGATTGCAGGGGGCCTCCTACAATGAGCAGTTCTTC.

This clonotype showed up many times. This rearrangement joins TRBV5-4 to TRBJ2-6, with 7 bases identical to TRBD1. The CDR3 runs to 17 residues. V was clipped by 4 bases and J by 0 bases; unmatched bases: 7. Looked up from germline, CDR1 is SGHNT and CDR2 is YYREEE (reference sequence). The CDR3 spells CASSPGQAFSGANVLTF. CDR3 sequence (DNA): TGTGCCAGCAGCCCTGGACAGGCGTTCTCTGGGGCCAACGTCCTGACTTTC.

This clonotype has a count of ten or more. The genes are TRBV6-5 and TRBJ2-5; 12 nucleotides line up with TRBD2. The V and J ends lost 10 bases and 2 bases, in that order; junction bases with no gene match: 5. This CDR3 spans 14 amino acids. Germline lookup yields CDR1 MNHEY and CDR2 SVGAGI. The DNA for the CDR3 is TGTGCCACCCAGACTAGCGGGAGACAAGAGACCCAGTACTTC. This gives the protein CATQTSGRQETQYF.

This clonotype was observed many times. This sequence joins TRBV6-1 and TRBJ1-5; TRBD1 aligns across 8 bases. The length of the CDR3 is 15 residues. Germline-derived CDR1 and CDR2 are MNHNS and SASEGT. The V and J ends lost 6 bases and 0 bases, in that order; junction bases with no gene match: 4. CDR3 loop: CASSLGTGSNQPQHF. As DNA, the CDR3 is TGTGCCAGCAGCCTAGGGACAGGTAGCAATCAGCCCCAGCATTTT.

This clonotype has ten or more counts. The chain combines TRBV6-2 or TRBV6-3 with TRBJ2-2; either TRBD1 or TRBD2 may fit D (5 bases each). CDR3 length: 16 residues. The V gene lost 2 bases and the J gene lost 6 bases, with 16 bases spanning the gap. Germline CDR1 and CDR2: MNHEY and SVGEGT. The CDR3 sequence is CASSYGTGTRPGELFF. DNA for the CDR3: TGTGCCAGCAGTTACGGTACCGGGACCCGACCCGGGGAGCTGTTTTTT.

This clonotype was recorded many times. The rearrangement links TRBV10-3 to TRBJ2-3; the D is unclear. Trimming took 8 bases from V and 2 from J, leaving 8 bases between them. Germline loops: CDR1 ENHRY, CDR2 SYGVKD. The CDR3 covers 12 residues. The DNA for the CDR3 is TGTGCCATCGCACGGACCACAGATACGCAGTATTTT. It specifies CAIARTTDTQYF.

This clonotype was found many times. The chain uses TRBV5-6 and TRBJ1-2; 8 bases are shared with TRBD1. Germline trimming cut 5 bases from V and 6 bases from J; bases unmatched to any gene: 12. This CDR3 is 15 amino acids long. Germline V gene lookup returns CDR1 SGHDT and CDR2 YYEEEE. The CDR3 sequence: CASRLIDRGFDGYTF. CDR3 bases: TGTGCCAGCAGACTCATAGACAGGGGCTTCGATGGCTACACCTTC. Looking up the rest from reference TRBV5-6 and TRBJ1-2 gives the full variable domain: DAGVTQSPTHLIKTRGQQVTLRCSPKSGHDTVSWYQQALGQGPQFIFQYYEEEERQRGNFPDRFSGHQFPNYSSELNVNALLLGDSALYLCASRLIDRGFDGYTFGSGTRLTVV.

This clonotype was counted many times. V gene TRBV5-1 combines with J gene TRBJ2-5; D is possibly TRBD1 (5 bases). Germline values: CDR1 SGHRS, CDR2 YFSETQ. The germline V and J ends were trimmed by 0 bases and 4 bases, with 13 bases remaining between them. The CDR3 is made up of 15 amino acids. The CDR3 loop reads CASSLGAGRGETQYF. The CDR3 nucleotides are TGCGCCAGCAGCTTGGGGGCCGGAAGGGGAGAGACCCAGTACTTC. The full variable domain, completed using reference TRBV5-1 and TRBJ2-5, is KAGVTQTPRYLIKTRGQQVTLSCSPISGHRSVSWYQQTPGQGLQFLFEYFSETQRNKGNFPGRFSGRQFSNSRSEMNVSTLELGDSALYLCASSLGAGRGETQYFGPGTRLLVL.

This clonotype was counted many times. V and J are TRBV5-1 and TRBJ1-1; tentatively, D is TRBD1 (6 bases). V was pared by 4 bases and J by 2 bases, with 24 bases between. Germline CDR1 reads SGHRS; CDR2 reads YFSETQ. This CDR3 has 18 amino acids. CDR3 DNA: TGCGCCAGCAGCAACAAAAACAGGGTAGTAGGAAAAAACACTGAAGCTTTCTTT. Translated, it gives CASSNKNRVVGKNTEAFF.

This clonotype was picked up many times. DNA of the CDR3: TGTGCCAGCAGCTTAGCTTCCAGCACGAGCTCCTACGAGCAGTACTTC. Translated, it gives CASSLASSTSSYEQYF. The rearrangement joins TRBV7-2 to TRBJ2-7; no clear D. From germline, CDR1 is SGHTA and CDR2 FQGNSA. With 0 bases removed from V and 0 bases from J, the gap between germline ends came to 12 bases. There are 16 residues in the CDR3. Drawing the rest from reference TRBV7-2 and TRBJ2-7, the complete variable domain is GAGVSQSPSNKVTEKGKDVELRCDPISGHTALYWYRQSLGQGLEFLIYFQGNSAPDKSGLPSDRFSAERTGGSVSTLTIQRTQQEDSAVYLCASSLASSTSSYEQYFGPGTRLTVT.

Ten or more counts support this clonotype. V usage is TRBV6-5 and J usage is TRBJ2-5, with TRBD2 matching 9 bases. Germline assignment: CDR1 MNHEY and CDR2 SVGAGI. After removal of 6 bases from V and 2 bases from J, the junction contained 7 bases not matched to a gene. The CDR3 covers 15 residues. For the CDR3, the DNA is TGTGCCAGCAGACATAGCGGGGGCCATCAAGAGACCCAGTACTTC. As protein: CASRHSGGHQETQYF.